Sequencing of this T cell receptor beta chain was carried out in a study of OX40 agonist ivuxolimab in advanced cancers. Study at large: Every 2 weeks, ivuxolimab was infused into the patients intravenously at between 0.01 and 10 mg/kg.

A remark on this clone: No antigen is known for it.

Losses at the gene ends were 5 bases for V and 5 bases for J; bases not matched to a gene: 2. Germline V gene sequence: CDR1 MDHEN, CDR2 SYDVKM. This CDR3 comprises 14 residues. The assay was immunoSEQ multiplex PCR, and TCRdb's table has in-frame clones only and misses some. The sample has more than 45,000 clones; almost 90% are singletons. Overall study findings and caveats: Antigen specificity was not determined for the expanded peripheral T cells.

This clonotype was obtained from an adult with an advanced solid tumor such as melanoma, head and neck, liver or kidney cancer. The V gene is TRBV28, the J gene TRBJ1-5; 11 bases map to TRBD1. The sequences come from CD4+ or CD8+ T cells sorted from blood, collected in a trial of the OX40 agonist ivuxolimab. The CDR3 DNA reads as TGTGCCAGCAGTCCGGGACAGGGGGATCAGCCCCAGCATTTT. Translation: CASSPGQGDQPQHF.